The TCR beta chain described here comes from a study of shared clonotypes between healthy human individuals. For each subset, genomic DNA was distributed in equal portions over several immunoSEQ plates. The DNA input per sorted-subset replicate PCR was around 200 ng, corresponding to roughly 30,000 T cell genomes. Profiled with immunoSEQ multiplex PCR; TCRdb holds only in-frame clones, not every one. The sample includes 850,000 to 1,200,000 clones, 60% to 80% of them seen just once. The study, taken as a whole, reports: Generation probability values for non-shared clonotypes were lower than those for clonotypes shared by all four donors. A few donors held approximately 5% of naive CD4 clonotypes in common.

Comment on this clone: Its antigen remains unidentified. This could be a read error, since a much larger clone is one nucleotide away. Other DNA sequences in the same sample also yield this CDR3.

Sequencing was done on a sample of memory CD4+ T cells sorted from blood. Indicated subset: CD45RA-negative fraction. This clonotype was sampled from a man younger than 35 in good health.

Here the CDR3 reads CASRQGSGNTIYF. The CDR3 nucleotides are TGTGCCAGCAGACAGGGGTCTGGAAACACCATATATTTT. The rearrangement links TRBV19 to TRBJ1-3; 8 nucleotides agree with TRBD1. The J segment lost 1 base and the V segment lost 9 bases, leaving 2 bases of the junction unmatched. CDR1 is LNHDA, CDR2 SQIVND, per germline (reference sequence). The CDR3 is 13 residues long.